This TCR beta chain was obtained from a study of identical twins. MiXCR, applied by TCRdb to the 5' RACE reads, yields one record per CDR3 protein. The sample consists of 1.5 million to 2 million distinct CDR3 sequences, about 32% of them appearing once. Germline V gene sequence: CDR1 MDHEN, CDR2 SYDVKM. The ends lost 5 bases at V and 1 base at J; junction bases unmatched: 9. This CDR3 is 17 amino acids long. V is TRBV28 and J is TRBJ2-4; 9 bases line up with TRBD1. This clonotype originated in a newborn girl in good health. The sample taken for sequencing was cord blood. DNA of the CDR3: TGTGCCAGCAGTCAGGGACAGGGAAGAGTGGCCAAAAACATTCAGTACTTC. This translates into CASSQGQGRVAKNIQYF.